The present T cell receptor (beta chain) was sequenced within a study of cytomegalovirus exposure and HLA in healthy donors. The study's findings and limits: With later analysis, a missense DCLRE1C variant became linked to TCR beta V- and J-gene trimming. Across donors, sequencing depth was assumed by presence/absence analyses to be roughly uniform.

Regarding donors, all were healthy bone marrow donors. The sample holds one count of this clone. The antigen remains unidentified. A multiplex PCR was run with 60 Vbeta primers and 13 Jbeta primers. Using immunoSEQ multiplex PCR, the repertoire was profiled, and TCRdb retains in-frame clones only, with some absent. The sample holds 95,000 to 150,000 clones, less than 90% seen once. The clonotype comes from a man between 50 and 59 years old in good health and CMV-seronegative. Specimen: PBMCs.

The CDR3 loop reads CASSFQSGTGYQPQHF. CDR3 bases: TGTGCCAGCAGTTTCCAATCCGGGACAGGTTATCAGCCCCAGCATTTT. V and J are TRBV28 and TRBJ1-5; TRBD1 matches at 8 bases. This CDR3 is built from 16 residues. Trimming at V came to 3 bases and at J to 5 bases, leaving 9 bases not matched to a gene. Per the germline V gene, CDR1 is MDHEN and CDR2 is SYDVKM.